Listed here are 29 T cell receptor beta chains from one sample, sequenced in a study of a mutant IDH1 vaccine in newly diagnosed glioma. The protocol was immunoSEQ multiplex PCR, while the TCRdb copy is restricted to in-frame clones and leaves out a portion. The repertoire holds some 30,000 clones, approximately 84% seen once, with about 28% in the top ten. Sample time point: week 47, end of study. In every dose of vaccine, 300 ug of mutant IDH1 20-mer peptide was given alongside topical imiquimod. What these receptors recognize is not known. The sequences come from PBMCs, collected from a glioma patient whose treatment included an IDH1 peptide vaccine. The receptors here all came from a man aged 25 to 40 with glioma.

The V gene is TRBV7-9, the J gene TRBJ2-7; D is uncertain. Trimming left V 1 base short and J 2 bases short, with 9 bases between. CDR1 and CDR2 (germline): SEHNR, FQNEAQ (reference sequence). The CDR3 has 14 residues. CDR3 in amino acids: CASSLVDSAYEQYF. In nucleotides, the CDR3 is TGTGCCAGCAGCTTAGTTGACTCTGCCTACGAGCAGTACTTC.

J is TRBJ1-1 and V is TRBV2, with D uncertain. Germline V CDR1 and CDR2: SNHLY, FYNNEI. Deletions cut 3 bases from V and 1 base from J, with 12 bases between. There are 15 residues in the CDR3. The CDR3 DNA reads TGTGCCAGCAGTGACGGGTTAGGAGAGAACACTGAAGCTTTCTTT. It translates to CASSDGLGENTEAFF.

This sequence joins TRBV5-1 and TRBJ1-2; D not certain. CDR3 size: 14 residues. Germline V lookup: CDR1 SGHRS, CDR2 YFSETQ. V was cut by 4 bases and J by 3 bases, with 13 bases left in between. This CDR3 reads CASSAGEMDYGYTF. The CDR3 nucleotides read TGCGCCAGCAGCGCCGGGGAGATGGACTATGGCTACACCTTC.

The chain recombines TRBV30 with TRBJ1-5; no definite D call. Germline V gene data show CDR1 as GTSNPN and CDR2 as SVGIG (reference sequence). This CDR3 has 13 residues. V lost 0 bases and J lost 5, with 8 bases in between. This chain's CDR3 is CAWSVRPDQPQHF. Here the CDR3 DNA reads TGTGCCTGGAGTGTACGGCCGGATCAGCCCCAGCATTTT.

The rearrangement joins TRBV6-1 to TRBJ1-4; 7 nucleotides align to TRBD1. This CDR3 is built from 14 residues. Germline CDR1 reads MNHNS; CDR2 reads SASEGT. J lost 3 bases, V lost 7 bases, and 5 bases had no gene match. In DNA, the CDR3 is TGTGCCAGCACCCAGGGACAGTCTAATGAAAAACTGTTTTTT. Amino acid sequence: CASTQGQSNEKLFF.

The chain links TRBV11-2 to TRBJ2-7; no clear D gene. The germline CDR1 and CDR2 sequences are SGHAT and FQNNGV. This CDR3 region has 13 residues. The V end lost 1 base, the J end lost 2 bases, and 6 bases lay between the germline ends. CDR3 amino acids: CASSLGHTYEQYF. The DNA of the CDR3 is TGTGCCAGCAGCTTAGGACATACCTACGAGCAGTACTTC.

The J gene is TRBJ2-2, the V gene TRBV9; D unresolved. The CDR3 covers 14 residues. Germline V gives CDR1 SGDLS, CDR2 YYNGEE. Trimming cost V 0 bases and J 4 bases, with 7 bases left between them. This CDR3 reads CASSVVEVTGELFF. DNA of the CDR3: TGTGCCAGCAGCGTAGTAGAGGTCACCGGGGAGCTGTTTTTT. Drawing the rest from reference TRBV9 and TRBJ2-2, the complete variable domain is DSGVTQTPKHLITATGQRVTLRCSPRSGDLSVYWYQQSLDQGLQFLIQYYNGEERAKGNILERFSAQQFPDLHSELNLSSLELGDSALYFCASSVVEVTGELFFGEGSRLTVL.

CDR3: CASSLSSGTGAVEQYF. In DNA, the CDR3 is TGTGCCAGCAGCCTATCCTCCGGGACAGGAGCAGTCGAGCAGTACTTC. The chain combines TRBV7-8 with TRBJ2-7, with 8 bases fitting TRBD1. The CDR3 is 16 amino acids. Germline V gives CDR1 SGHVS, CDR2 FQNEAQ. With 5 bases clipped from V and 6 bases from J, the junction kept 15 bases outside the gene matches. Full variable domain (outside the CDR3, taken from reference TRBV7-8 and TRBJ2-7): GAGVSQSPRYKVAKRGQDVALRCDPISGHVSLFWYQQALGQGPEFLTYFQNEAQLDKSGLPSDRFFAERPEGSVSTLKIQRTQQEDSAVYLCASSLSSGTGAVEQYFGPGTRLTVT.

The genes are TRBV7-9 and TRBJ1-5, with TRBD1 matching 9 bases. The trim removed 3 bases at V and 3 bases at J, leaving 15 bases unmatched. In germline, CDR1 is SEHNR, CDR2 FQNEAQ (reference sequence). This CDR3 is 19 amino acids long. The CDR3 nucleotides are TGTGCCAGCAGCTTGGCCCCCCGGGACAGGGATCTGGTCAATCAGCCCCAGCATTTT. It encodes CASSLAPRDRDLVNQPQHF.

This chain uses TRBV18 with TRBJ2-3; 8 nucleotides match TRBD1. Trimming cost V 0 bases and J 4 bases; bases outside gene matches: 12. This CDR3 region has 18 residues. Germline values: CDR1 KGHSH, CDR2 LQKENI. For the CDR3, the DNA is TGTGCCAGCTCACCACCGGTAGGAGGACAGGGTCGTGCAGATACGCAGTATTTT. Translating it yields CASSPPVGGQGRADTQYF.

The genes are TRBV5-1 and TRBJ2-3, with unresolved D. The V gene lost 2 bases and the J gene lost 2 bases, with 9 bases spanning the gap. The CDR3 consists of 14 residues. Germline CDR1 and CDR2: SGHRS and YFSETQ. CDR3 in DNA: TGCGCCAGCAGCTTTCAGGCGGACACAGATACGCAGTATTTT. Translated: CASSFQADTDTQYF.

The chain joins TRBV2 to TRBJ1-1; tentatively, D is TRBD1 (5 bases). Germline V gene lookup returns CDR1 SNHLY and CDR2 FYNNEI. The CDR3 covers 15 residues. Trimming pared 1 base from V and 0 bases from J, leaving 9 bases between. The CDR3 DNA reads TGTGCCAGCAGTGAAGTAGCAGGGCTGAACACTGAAGCTTTCTTT. It translates to CASSEVAGLNTEAFF. The full variable domain, its missing parts supplied by reference TRBV2 and TRBJ1-1, is EPEVTQTPSHQVTQMGQEVILRCVPISNHLYFYWYRQILGQKVEFLVSFYNNEISEKSEIFDDQFSVERPDGSNFTLKIRSTKLEDSAMYFCASSEVAGLNTEAFFGQGTRLTVV.

The chain recombines TRBV5-1 with TRBJ1-2, with D possibly TRBD1 on 6 matching bases. Germline V lookup: CDR1 SGHRS, CDR2 YFSETQ. V gave up 0 bases and J gave up 6 bases, with 15 bases separating them. This CDR3 spans 15 amino acids. The CDR3: CASSLERQGRNGYTF. CDR3 coding DNA: TGCGCCAGCAGCTTGGAGAGGCAGGGGAGGAATGGCTACACCTTC. The full variable domain, rest sourced from reference TRBV5-1 and TRBJ1-2, is KAGVTQTPRYLIKTRGQQVTLSCSPISGHRSVSWYQQTPGQGLQFLFEYFSETQRNKGNFPGRFSGRQFSNSRSEMNVSTLELGDSALYLCASSLERQGRNGYTFGSGTRLTVV.

The chain employs TRBV4-1 and TRBJ2-2; 7 nucleotides align to TRBD2. CDR3 length equals 16 residues. Germline-derived CDR1 and CDR2 are MGHRA and YSYEKL. Germline trimming cut 1 base from V and 0 bases from J; bases unmatched to any gene: 2. CDR3: CASSQVGTTNTGELFF. DNA for the CDR3: TGCGCCAGCAGCCAAGTGGGGACTACGAACACCGGGGAGCTGTTTTTT.

This clone was counted between two and nine times. The rearrangement joins TRBV5-4 to TRBJ2-7; 10 nucleotides match TRBD1. This CDR3 is built from 14 residues. Germline V CDR1 and CDR2: SGHNT, YYREEE (reference sequence). J gave up 10 bases and V 4 bases, and 11 bases lay outside the gene matches. The chain's CDR3 is CASSGSSGTGEQYF. The CDR3 DNA sequence: TGTGCCAGCAGCGGTTCGAGCGGGACAGGGGAACAGTACTTC.

V and J are TRBV30 and TRBJ1-1, with a possible D match to TRBD1 (6 bases). CDR3 length equals 13 residues. V dropped 0 bases and J dropped 11 bases, with 16 bases sitting between them. Germline V CDR1 and CDR2: GTSNPN, SVGIG (reference sequence). CDR3 sequence (DNA): TGTGCCTGGAGTGTAAAAGGGGGGTCCCTGGCTTTCTTT. Its translation is CAWSVKGGSLAFF.

This rearrangement joins TRBV6-1 to TRBJ2-6; weak D call: TRBD1 (6 bases). Trimming stripped 10 bases from V and 0 bases from J, with 13 bases between. Germline CDR1 reads MNHNS; CDR2 reads SASEGT. The CDR3 is 15 residues long. Here the CDR3 DNA reads TGTGCCACCCGACAGGACCTCTCTGGGGCCAACGTCCTGACTTTC. It translates to CATRQDLSGANVLTF.

The rearrangement uses TRBV2 and TRBJ1-1; 9 nucleotides line up with TRBD1. CDR1 and CDR2 (germline): SNHLY, FYNNEI. CDR3 length: 13 residues. The trim removed 6 bases at V and 8 bases at J, leaving 7 bases unmatched. The chain's CDR3 is CASRTGGVPEAFF. The CDR3, as DNA: TGTGCCAGCAGGACAGGGGGGGTTCCCGAAGCTTTCTTT.

The rearrangement uses TRBV7-9 and TRBJ2-7; 9 bases map to TRBD1. This CDR3 is 15 amino acids long. Per germline, CDR1 SEHNR and CDR2 FQNEAQ (reference sequence). The V gene end was trimmed by 5 bases and the J gene end by 6 bases; junction bases not matched to a gene: 11. The CDR3 is CASSRDRVISGEQYF. In nucleotides, the CDR3 is TGTGCCAGCAGCCGGGACAGGGTCATCTCCGGCGAGCAGTACTTC.

This rearrangement joins TRBV4-1 to TRBJ1-5, with D unclear. CDR3 length: 13 amino acids. CDR1 is MGHRA, CDR2 YSYEKL, per germline. V was shortened by 0 bases and J by 9 bases, with 9 bases between the two germline ends. Here the CDR3 reads CASSQDRVGPQHF. Here the CDR3 DNA reads TGCGCCAGCAGCCAAGATAGGGTGGGGCCCCAGCATTTT.

In its sample, this clone was seen a few times. The rearrangement uses TRBV27 and TRBJ1-5, with 7 bases aligning to TRBD1. Germline V gene data show CDR1 as MNHEY and CDR2 as SMNVEV (reference sequence). This CDR3 has 14 residues. V dropped 3 bases and J dropped 2; count of bases not matched to a gene: 1. CDR3 region: CASSFGQGNQPQHF. In DNA form, the CDR3 reads TGTGCCAGCAGTTTTGGACAGGGCAATCAGCCCCAGCATTTT.

This sequence joins TRBV19 and TRBJ2-7; TRBD2 agrees at 9 bases. V shed 0 bases and J 1 base; nucleotides not matched to a gene: 4. This CDR3 has 16 residues. Per germline, CDR1 LNHDA and CDR2 SQIVND (reference sequence). CDR3 residues: CASSIDGAGGSYEQYF. In nucleotides, the CDR3 is TGTGCCAGTAGTATAGATGGAGCGGGGGGTTCCTACGAGCAGTACTTC. Drawing the rest from reference TRBV19 and TRBJ2-7, the complete variable domain is DGGITQSPKYLFRKEGQNVTLSCEQNLNHDAMYWYRQDPGQGLRLIYYSQIVNDFQKGDIAEGYSVSREKKESFPLTVTSAQKNPTAFYLCASSIDGAGGSYEQYFGPGTRLTVT.

The chain links TRBV6-1 to TRBJ1-4; possibly TRBD1 for D (6 bases). V lost 8 bases, J lost 7 bases, and 17 bases lay in between. This CDR3 contains 14 residues. The germline gives CDR1 MNHNS, CDR2 SASEGT. The CDR3 bases are TGTGCCAGCGCCCGGGACATACTTCCTGAAAAACTGTTTTTT. This sequence encodes CASARDILPEKLFF.

The chain uses TRBV19 and TRBJ1-5; D remains unclear. This CDR3 comprises 13 residues. The ends were cut back, 10 bases at V and 5 bases at J, with 15 bases in the middle. CDR1 and CDR2 (germline): LNHDA, SQIVND (reference sequence). This chain's CDR3 is CATSTQRDQPQHF. For the CDR3, the DNA is TGTGCCACCTCGACACAACGAGATCAGCCCCAGCATTTT.

CDR3 coding DNA: TGTGCCAGCAGGCAGGGCAGGGCGGGAGTCCCACCCCGGGGTGGCTACACCTTC. Protein product: CASRQGRAGVPPRGGYTF. This chain links TRBV2 with TRBJ1-2; a possible D gene is TRBD1 (5 bases). From germline, CDR1 is SNHLY and CDR2 FYNNEI. This CDR3 has 18 residues. V lost 6 bases to trimming and J lost 7 bases, with 30 bases between them.

The chain combines TRBV6-1 with TRBJ1-5; no clear D. V was pared by 0 bases and J by 3 bases, with 6 bases between. The CDR3 totals 14 residues. Germline V lookup: CDR1 MNHNS, CDR2 SASEGT. Written as DNA, the CDR3 is TGTGCCAGCAGTGAAGCGGGTTACAATCAGCCCCAGCATTTT. Translated: CASSEAGYNQPQHF.

This clone was picked up a small number of times. This sequence joins TRBV29-1 and TRBJ1-1; no reliable D call. Germline V gene lookup returns CDR1 SQVTM and CDR2 ANQGSEA. Trimming pared 3 bases from V and 2 bases from J, leaving 10 bases between. The CDR3 extends over 13 amino acids. CDR3 in DNA: TGCAGCGTTGACGCGGTATACAACACTGAAGCTTTCTTT. Translated, it gives CSVDAVYNTEAFF.

The rearrangement uses TRBV4-1 and TRBJ2-1; 8 bases are a match to TRBD1. V lost 4 bases, J lost 5 bases, and 13 bases stayed unmatched. Looked up from germline, CDR1 is MGHRA and CDR2 is YSYEKL. The CDR3 totals 17 residues. The CDR3 DNA reads TGCGCCAGCAGCCGCCCGGTGACAGGGGTTGGGGACAATGAGCAGTTCTTC. Residues: CASSRPVTGVGDNEQFF.

V gene TRBV5-8 combines with J gene TRBJ2-1, with 13 bases lining up with TRBD2. Germline-derived CDR1 and CDR2 are SGHTS and YDEGEE. The CDR3 sequence is 17 residues long. The V gene end was trimmed by 9 bases and the J gene end by 0 bases; junction bases not matched to a gene: 9. The CDR3 spells CATPGLAGTSSYNEQFF. The CDR3 bases are TGTGCCACACCGGGACTAGCGGGAACAAGCTCCTACAATGAGCAGTTCTTC.